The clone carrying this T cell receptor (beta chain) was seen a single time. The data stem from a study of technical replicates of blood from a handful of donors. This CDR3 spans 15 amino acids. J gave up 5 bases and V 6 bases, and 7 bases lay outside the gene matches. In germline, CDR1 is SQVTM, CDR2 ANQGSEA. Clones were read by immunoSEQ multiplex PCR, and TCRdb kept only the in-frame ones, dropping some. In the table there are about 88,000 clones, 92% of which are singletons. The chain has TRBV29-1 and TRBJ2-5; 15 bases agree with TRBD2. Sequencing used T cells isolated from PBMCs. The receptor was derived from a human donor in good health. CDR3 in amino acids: CSVTGLAGGVETQYF. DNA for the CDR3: TGCAGCGTCACGGGACTAGCGGGAGGAGTTGAGACCCAGTACTTC.